A single sample is the source of the 10 T cell receptor beta chains below, sequenced in a study of blood T cell repertoires in COVID-19. Measured with immunoSEQ multiplex PCR; TCRdb has only the in-frame clones, and not every one. The sample gives hundreds of thousands of clones, about nine tenths of which show up once; around 13% is in the top ten. The specimen was peripheral blood. The receptors shown here come from a woman in her 50s with COVID-19, enrolled during active disease.

The V gene is TRBV6-1, the J gene TRBJ2-6, with a tentative D call TRBD2 (5 bases). The germline CDR1 and CDR2 sequences are MNHNS and SASEGT. The CDR3 runs to 18 residues. V was cut by 2 bases and J by 0 bases, with 14 bases left in between. CDR3 DNA: TGTGCCAGCAGTGAATTGGTCGGACTGATCTCTGGGGCCAACGTCCTGACTTTC. It codes for CASSELVGLISGANVLTF.

The chain uses TRBV30 and TRBJ2-1; 14 bases align to TRBD2. CDR3 length: 16 residues. Germline-derived CDR1 and CDR2 are GTSNPN and SVGIG (reference sequence). Trimming cost V 3 bases and J 3 bases; bases outside gene matches: 4. The CDR3 DNA follows: TGTGCCTGGAGACCCGGGACTAGCGGGGGCTACAATGAGCAGTTCTTC. It codes for CAWRPGTSGGYNEQFF.

The chain combines TRBV10-1 with TRBJ2-2; D may be TRBD2 (5 bases). This CDR3 is built from 13 residues. The ends were cut back, 2 bases at V and 6 bases at J, with 7 bases in the middle. Germline CDR1 and CDR2: WNHNN and SYGVQD (reference sequence). CDR3 DNA sequence: TGCGCCAGCAGTGAGGGCGGGTCCGGGGAGCTGTTTTTT. Translating gives CASSEGGSGELFF.

The chain carries TRBV30 and TRBJ1-3, with D tentatively TRBD1 (5 bases). Trimming stripped 3 bases from V and 1 base from J, with 13 bases between. The V gene's germline CDR1 is GTSNPN and CDR2 SVGIG (reference sequence). This CDR3 is 15 amino acids long. The CDR3 reads CAWSGQGRSGNTIYF. CDR3 bases: TGTGCCTGGAGCGGGCAGGGAAGGTCTGGAAACACCATATATTTT.

This chain uses TRBV30 with TRBJ1-3; D unclear. Germline V gene sequence: CDR1 GTSNPN, CDR2 SVGIG (reference sequence). CDR3 length equals 12 residues. Trimming stripped 3 bases from V and 2 bases from J, with 5 bases between. The chain's CDR3 is CAWRTPGNTIYF. CDR3 bases: TGTGCCTGGAGAACTCCTGGAAACACCATATATTTT.

Only one count was recorded for this clone. The chain has TRBV3-1 (or the pseudogene TRBV3-2) and TRBJ2-1; D possibly corresponds to TRBD2 (5 bases). Between the trimmed V and J ends, which lost 2 bases and 0 bases, there was a span of 8 bases. Germline assignment: CDR1 LGHDT and CDR2 YNNKEL (reference sequence). The CDR3 totals 15 residues. Here the CDR3 DNA reads TGTGCCAGCAGCCAACGGAGCGGCTCCTACAATGAGCAGTTCTTC. Translating it yields CASSQRSGSYNEQFF.

The J gene is TRBJ2-1, the V gene TRBV5-1; 10 bases are shared with TRBD2. V shed 4 bases, J shed 4 bases, and the junction held 5 bases outside the gene matches. The CDR3 has 15 amino acids. Looked up from germline, CDR1 is SGHRS and CDR2 is YFSETQ. The CDR3: CASSETSGEYNEQFF. The CDR3 DNA follows: TGCGCCAGCAGCGAAACTAGCGGGGAGTACAATGAGCAGTTCTTC. The full variable domain, rest sourced from reference TRBV5-1 and TRBJ2-1, is KAGVTQTPRYLIKTRGQQVTLSCSPISGHRSVSWYQQTPGQGLQFLFEYFSETQRNKGNFPGRFSGRQFSNSRSEMNVSTLELGDSALYLCASSETSGEYNEQFFGPGTRLTVL.

This chain connects TRBV28 to TRBJ1-1; D is perhaps TRBD1 (5 bases). Germline V gene sequence: CDR1 MDHEN, CDR2 SYDVKM. V lost 2 bases, J lost 1 base, and 11 bases lay in between. The CDR3 loop spans 15 amino acids. CDR3 residues: CASSLPGGGNTEAFF. In DNA, the CDR3 is TGTGCCAGCAGTTTACCCGGGGGGGGGAACACTGAAGCTTTCTTT.

The gene calls are TRBV6-6 and TRBJ2-1; 11 bases are shared with TRBD1. The CDR3 is made up of 13 amino acids. Trimming removed 6 bases from V and 8 bases from J; junction bases left unmatched: 3. Germline V CDR1 and CDR2: MNHNY, SVGAGI (reference sequence). CDR3 protein: CASSWTGGHEQFF. CDR3 nucleotides: TGTGCCAGCAGCTGGACAGGGGGCCATGAGCAGTTCTTC.

The chain carries TRBV6-5 and TRBJ1-1, with D hard to call. V lost 8 bases to trimming and J lost 5 bases, with 21 bases between them. In germline, CDR1 is MNHEY, CDR2 SVGAGI. The CDR3 length is 15 residues. CDR3 sequence (DNA): TGTGCCAGCGGAAAAGGGTCGCCCGGGAGAACTGAAGCTTTCTTT. This translates into CASGKGSPGRTEAFF.